The table lists the clone carrying this T cell receptor (beta chain) with a count of one. The antigen is unknown. This sample was taken from a study of human T cells and chemical hapten exposure. Study-level points and caveats: Patch test score tracked positively with PT1 expanded TCR counts.

Using its own MiXCR run on the RACE reads, TCRdb lists one record per CDR3 protein. The sample has under 200,000 distinct CDR3 sequences, roughly 15% seen once; the top ten hold around 1.7%. Trimming removed 5 bases at V and 2 bases at J, with 15 bases between. The V gene's germline CDR1 is SEHNR and CDR2 FQNEAQ (reference sequence). CDR3 length: 15 amino acids. Indicated time point: patch test 1, 2 weeks after DPC sensitization. Treatment: therapeutic diphenylcyclopropenone sensitization with weekly scalp DPC. Prior to each patch test being applied, blood was drawn. The starting material was whole blood, obtained in connection with sensitization to the hapten diphenylcyclopropenone (DPC). The receptor's source is a woman aged 25 to 39 with alopecia areata. Some clones in this sample may be carry-over from other donors' samples. V and J are TRBV7-9 and TRBJ2-5; D perhaps matches TRBD2 (6 bases). The CDR3 reads CASSHNGLAQETQYF. The DNA of the CDR3 is TGTGCCAGCAGCCACAACGGTCTAGCGCAAGAGACCCAGTACTTC.